A selection of T cell receptor beta chains follows, all from one sample in a study of blood T cell repertoires in COVID-19. This table comes from immunoSEQ multiplex PCR, and its TCRdb copy is limited to in-frame clones, with some not included. The data show about 160,000 clones, about 87% seen once. The sequenced sample consisted of peripheral blood. The source is a man in his 60s with COVID-19, enrolled during active disease. The CDR3 runs from the conserved cysteine through the conserved F or W. The order of the fields is clone size, J gene, D gene, V gene, CDR3 protein, CDR3 DNA. The D gene is left open where the match is weak. Size values are once, few and many counts, or a class for expanded clones, and some rows have none.

clone size: -; J gene: TRBJ1-5; D gene: -; V gene: TRBV6-5; CDR3 protein: CASSYGSNQPQHF; CDR3 DNA: TGTGCCAGCAGTTACGGCAGTAATCAGCCCCAGCATTTT
clone size: once; J gene: TRBJ2-1; D gene: TRBD1; V gene: TRBV9; CDR3 protein: CASSPQGQTYNEQFF; CDR3 DNA: TGTGCCAGCAGCCCCCAGGGACAGACATACAATGAGCAGTTCTTC
clone size: -; J gene: TRBJ1-1; D gene: -; V gene: TRBV6-5; CDR3 protein: CASTLTENTEAFF; CDR3 DNA: TGTGCCAGCACCCTGACAGAGAACACTGAAGCTTTCTTT
clone size: -; J gene: TRBJ2-1; D gene: -; V gene: TRBV24-1; CDR3 protein: CATSDARDEQFF; CDR3 DNA: TGTGCCACCAGTGATGCCAGGGATGAGCAGTTCTTC
clone size: -; J gene: TRBJ2-7; D gene: -; V gene: TRBV7-2; CDR3 protein: CASSDKGLALEIYEQYF; CDR3 DNA: TGTGCCAGCAGCGATAAAGGCCTAGCTCTGGAGATATACGAGCAGTACTTC
clone size: -; J gene: TRBJ2-1; D gene: -; V gene: TRBV5-1; CDR3 protein: CASSLGRTQGSEQFF; CDR3 DNA: TGCGCCAGCAGCTTGGGGCGGACCCAGGGGTCTGAGCAGTTCTTC
clone size: -; J gene: TRBJ1-4; D gene: -; V gene: TRBV28; CDR3 protein: CASSFSPSQTGRKEKLFF; CDR3 DNA: TGTGCCAGCAGTTTCTCACCCTCTCAGACAGGTCGAAAAGAAAAACTGTTTTTT
clone size: -; J gene: TRBJ1-1; D gene: -; V gene: TRBV6-5; CDR3 protein: CASSLGLRGTEAFF; CDR3 DNA: TGTGCCAGCAGTTTAGGTCTAAGGGGCACTGAAGCTTTCTTT
clone size: -; J gene: TRBJ1-4; D gene: -; V gene: TRBV3-1/TRBV3-2; CDR3 protein: CASSQDLQAFREKLFF; CDR3 DNA: TGTGCCAGCAGCCAAGATCTTCAAGCCTTTCGGGAAAAACTGTTTTTT
clone size: -; J gene: TRBJ2-3; D gene: TRBD2; V gene: TRBV6-2/TRBV6-3; CDR3 protein: CASSLAGVPSTDTQYF; CDR3 DNA: TGTGCCAGCAGTTTAGCGGGAGTTCCTAGCACAGATACGCAGTATTTT
clone size: few; J gene: TRBJ2-3; D gene: -; V gene: TRBV24-1; CDR3 protein: CATRILQESTDTQYF; CDR3 DNA: TGTGCCACCAGGATCCTACAGGAGAGCACAGATACGCAGTATTTT
clone size: -; J gene: TRBJ2-1; D gene: TRBD1; V gene: TRBV18; CDR3 protein: CASSPSKDRGQLGEQFF; CDR3 DNA: TGTGCCAGCTCACCAAGTAAGGACAGGGGGCAGTTGGGTGAGCAGTTCTTC
clone size: -; J gene: TRBJ1-5; D gene: TRBD1; V gene: TRBV19; CDR3 protein: CASRGAGALGQPQHF; CDR3 DNA: TGTGCCAGCAGGGGGGCAGGGGCACTTGGTCAGCCCCAGCATTTT
clone size: -; J gene: TRBJ2-2; D gene: -; V gene: TRBV18; CDR3 protein: CASSPLSQGELFF; CDR3 DNA: TGTGCCAGCTCACCACTTTCCCAAGGGGAGCTGTTTTTT
clone size: -; J gene: TRBJ2-1; D gene: TRBD2; V gene: TRBV7-2; CDR3 protein: CASSPGGGPYNEQFF; CDR3 DNA: TGTGCCAGCAGCCCCGGGGGGGGTCCCTACAATGAGCAGTTCTTC
clone size: -; J gene: TRBJ1-2; D gene: -; V gene: TRBV19; CDR3 protein: CASSISATGSGYTF; CDR3 DNA: TGTGCCAGTAGTATTTCCGCCACAGGGTCCGGCTACACCTTC
clone size: -; J gene: TRBJ1-2; D gene: -; V gene: TRBV20-1; CDR3 protein: CSASRQVSWVANYGYTF; CDR3 DNA: TGCAGTGCTAGTAGACAGGTTTCATGGGTCGCAAACTATGGCTACACCTTC
clone size: -; J gene: TRBJ2-7; D gene: TRBD1; V gene: TRBV7-8; CDR3 protein: CASSIEQGAAHEQYF; CDR3 DNA: TGTGCCAGCAGCATTGAACAGGGGGCCGCCCACGAGCAGTACTTC
clone size: once; J gene: TRBJ2-1; D gene: TRBD2; V gene: TRBV18; CDR3 protein: CASSPLHTSAEQFF; CDR3 DNA: TGTGCCAGCTCACCCCTTCACACTAGCGCCGAGCAGTTCTTC
clone size: -; J gene: TRBJ2-7; D gene: -; V gene: TRBV10-3; CDR3 protein: CAISESILGASYEQYF; CDR3 DNA: TGTGCCATCAGTGAGTCGATCTTGGGGGCGTCCTACGAGCAGTACTTC
clone size: -; J gene: TRBJ2-3; D gene: -; V gene: TRBV25-1; CDR3 protein: CASSDAVGTDTQYF; CDR3 DNA: TGTGCCAGCAGTGATGCGGTAGGCACAGATACGCAGTATTTT
clone size: -; J gene: TRBJ2-1; D gene: -; V gene: TRBV18; CDR3 protein: CASSDQRTSYNEQFF; CDR3 DNA: TGTGCCAGCTCCGACCAGCGGACCTCCTACAATGAGCAGTTCTTC
clone size: -; J gene: TRBJ2-3; D gene: -; V gene: TRBV11-3; CDR3 protein: CASSGSSGISTDTQYF; CDR3 DNA: TGTGCCAGCAGCGGCTCTTCAGGGATTAGCACAGATACGCAGTATTTT
clone size: once; J gene: TRBJ2-1; D gene: TRBD2; V gene: TRBV18; CDR3 protein: CASSSGGRSNYEQFF; CDR3 DNA: TGTGCCAGCTCCAGCGGGGGGCGTTCAAACTATGAGCAGTTCTTC
clone size: -; J gene: TRBJ2-1; D gene: -; V gene: TRBV3-1/TRBV3-2; CDR3 protein: CAPDRDYNEQFF; CDR3 DNA: TGTGCCCCGGACCGGGACTACAATGAGCAGTTCTTC